These 14 T cell receptor beta chains originate from one sample sequenced in a study of T-cell reconstitution after alpha-beta-depleted transplantation in children. As it was prepared, the TCRbeta library received unique molecular identifiers. TCRdb reprocessed the PCR reads via MiXCR and lists one record per CDR3 protein. The table lists approximately 630,000 distinct CDR3 sequences, about an eighth of them singletons. The material was PBMCs, obtained before TCRalphabeta/CD19-depleted stem cell transplant. The source of these receptors is a girl aged 2-15 years with congenital amegakaryocytic thrombocytopenia, due to receive a stem cell transplant.

This clonotype was detected ten times or more. This sequence joins TRBV10-3 and TRBJ1-5; D gene unclear. The CDR3 has 17 amino acids. Germline lookup yields CDR1 ENHRY and CDR2 SYGVKD. V lost 0 bases and J lost 0, with 12 bases in between. The CDR3 DNA sequence: TGTGCCATCAGTGAGTCCCCGACGTCCCATAGCAATCAGCCCCAGCATTTT. Its translation is CAISESPTSHSNQPQHF.

This clonotype was observed at least ten times. V is TRBV12-3 or TRBV12-4 and J is TRBJ2-1; 9 bases agree with TRBD2. The CDR3 contains 13 residues. Losses at the gene ends were 7 bases for V and 7 bases for J; bases not matched to a gene: 5. CDR3: CASTVAGDNEQFF. The CDR3 DNA reads TGTGCCAGCACCGTAGCGGGAGATAATGAGCAGTTCTTC.

This sequence joins TRBV13 and TRBJ2-2; possibly TRBD1 for D (5 bases). Germline V gives CDR1 PRHDT, CDR2 FYEKMQ (reference sequence). V gave up 5 bases and J gave up 2 bases, with 9 bases separating them. The CDR3 is 14 amino acids. The CDR3 loop is CASSADSNTGELFF. The CDR3, as DNA: TGTGCCAGCAGCGCCGACAGCAACACCGGGGAGCTGTTTTTT.

The sample holds many counts of this clonotype. The chain couples TRBV29-1 to TRBJ2-5, with a tentative D call TRBD2 (5 bases). The germline V and J ends were trimmed by 0 bases and 7 bases, with 15 bases remaining between them. Germline V gene data show CDR1 as SQVTM and CDR2 as ANQGSEA. The CDR3 has 14 amino acids. CDR3 protein: CSVEDPTSFGTQYF. The DNA of the CDR3 is TGCAGCGTTGAAGACCCTACTAGTTTTGGGACCCAGTACTTC.

This chain links TRBV29-1 with TRBJ2-1; maybe TRBD2 (5 bases). Germline CDR1 reads SQVTM; CDR2 reads ANQGSEA. The CDR3 covers 12 residues. With 7 bases removed from V and 10 bases from J, the gap between germline ends came to 17 bases. The CDR3 loop reads CSGPSPTGEQFF. In DNA form, the CDR3 reads TGCAGCGGACCTAGCCCTACCGGGGAGCAGTTCTTC.

This clonotype was found many times. J is TRBJ1-2 and V is TRBV28, with D unresolved. With 2 bases removed from V and 4 bases from J, the gap between germline ends came to 11 bases. Germline V gives CDR1 MDHEN, CDR2 SYDVKM. CDR3 size: 14 residues. CDR3 protein: CASSLVRQLYGYTF. CDR3 nucleotides: TGTGCCAGCAGTTTAGTTAGGCAGCTCTATGGCTACACCTTC.

The genes are TRBV5-1 and TRBJ2-3; D is uncertain. Trimming left V 0 bases short and J 3 bases short, with 20 bases between. The CDR3 spans 18 residues. Germline CDR1 reads SGHRS; CDR2 reads YFSETQ. CDR3 protein: CASSLVSVRRSATDTQYF. The CDR3 DNA reads as TGCGCCAGCAGCTTGGTTTCAGTAAGAAGATCCGCTACAGATACGCAGTATTTT.

Turning to this clonotype: The junction departs from the called germline gene at one end, perhaps through a read error. J is TRBJ2-5 and V is TRBV7-9, with D perhaps TRBD2 (6 bases). Germline loops: CDR1 SEHNR, CDR2 FQNEAQ (reference sequence). There are 12 residues in the CDR3. The CDR3 coding sequence is TGTGCCAGCAGCATAGCGGAAGAGACCCAGTACTTC. Protein sequence: CASSIAEETQYF. The full variable domain, its missing parts supplied by reference TRBV7-9 and TRBJ2-5, is DTGVSQNPRHKITKRGQNVTFRCDPISEHNRLYWYRQTLGQGPEFLTYFQNEAQLEKSRLLSDRFSAERPKGSFSTLEIQRTEQGDSAMYLCASSIAEETQYFGPGTRLLVL.

This chain uses TRBV5-1 with TRBJ2-4; 8 bases agree with TRBD1. Germline CDR1 is SGHRS and CDR2 is YFSETQ. V was clipped by 7 bases and J by 8 bases; unmatched bases: 5. This CDR3 has 12 residues. CDR3 protein: CASQGARDIQYF. The CDR3 DNA follows: TGCGCCAGCCAGGGGGCGCGTGACATTCAGTACTTC.

This clonotype was seen many times. J is TRBJ2-3 and V is TRBV20-1; 14 bases agree with TRBD2. The V and J ends lost 5 bases and 4 bases, in that order; junction bases with no gene match: 5. Germline CDR1 DFQATT, CDR2 SNEGSKA (reference sequence). This CDR3 is 15 amino acids long. The CDR3 DNA reads TGCAGTGCTCTTCAGACTAGCGGGAGGGCAGATACGCAGTATTTT. Amino acid sequence: CSALQTSGRADTQYF.

This clonotype was found a few times. The chain joins TRBV10-2 to TRBJ2-1; D not certain. CDR3 length: 11 amino acids. In germline, CDR1 is WSHSY, CDR2 SAAADI. Trimming shortened V by 8 bases and J by 6 bases, and 8 bases separated the two germline ends. The CDR3 sequence: CASLMGNEQFF. DNA of the CDR3: TGCGCCAGCCTAATGGGCAATGAGCAGTTCTTC.

Many counts were recorded for this clonotype. V usage is TRBV20-1 and J usage is TRBJ2-7; D is perhaps TRBD2 (6 bases). Germline values: CDR1 DFQATT, CDR2 SNEGSKA (reference sequence). The CDR3 has 18 residues. V was pared by 3 bases and J by 4 bases, with 28 bases between. The CDR3 loop is CSASAPVKSGLSEYEQYF. In nucleotides, the CDR3 is TGCAGTGCTAGCGCTCCAGTTAAGAGCGGGCTTTCGGAGTACGAGCAGTACTTC.

This clonotype was picked up many times. The J gene is TRBJ1-5, the V gene TRBV20-1; 7 bases are a match to TRBD1. With 5 bases clipped from V and 4 bases from J, the junction kept 5 bases outside the gene matches. Germline CDR1 is DFQATT and CDR2 is SNEGSKA (reference sequence). CDR3 length: 13 amino acids. Here the CDR3 DNA reads TGCAGTGCTCCACAGGGGCTTAATCAGCCCCAGCATTTT. Translated: CSAPQGLNQPQHF.

There are a few counts of this clonotype. The rearrangement links TRBV5-1 to TRBJ1-1; no reliable D call. Trimming shortened V by 0 bases and J by 8 bases, and 11 bases separated the two germline ends. Per germline, CDR1 SGHRS and CDR2 YFSETQ. CDR3 length equals 13 residues. CDR3 coding DNA: TGCGCCAGCAGCTTGGCCGGGCGATCAGAAGCTTTCTTT. Translating it yields CASSLAGRSEAFF.